The 14 T cell receptor beta chains below all came from one sample that was sequenced in a study of type 1 regulatory T cells (dated by TCRdb to 2020 to 2022). These receptors are not linked to any known antigen. Sequenced on an Illumina MiSeq. In TCRdb, the public reads were trimmed at Q25 with fastp and aligned with MiXCR, with productive beta chains retained. When rows share a CDR3 protein, they turn into one entry using the most common DNA and genes. The sample table contains around 65,000 distinct CDR3 sequences; only one count was recorded for 45% to 50% of them. The ten largest clones represent roughly 2.2% of the sample. The sample comprised cultured non-Tr1 T cells, either the whole culture or a sorted T cell fraction (not recorded which). The cell subset or site label corresponds to: non-Tr1 population from the T-allo10 product. Receptors originate from a human donor in good health.

This clonotype was seen a few times. CDR3 bases: TGTGCCAGCAGAGGGGGACCGCGCAATCAGCCCCAGCATTTT. Residues: CASRGGPRNQPQHF. The chain recombines TRBV12-3 or TRBV12-4 with TRBJ1-5; tentative D call: TRBD1 (6 bases). The CDR3 spans 14 residues. Trimming shortened V by 6 bases and J by 2 bases, and 11 bases separated the two germline ends.

The chain recombines TRBV6-2 or TRBV6-3 with TRBJ2-1; D call uncertain. This CDR3 contains 12 residues. Germline V gives CDR1 MNHEY, CDR2 SVGEGT. V gave up 8 bases and J gave up 5 bases, with 10 bases separating them. CDR3 protein: CASRTENNEQFF. CDR3 coding DNA: TGTGCCAGCCGGACCGAGAACAATGAGCAGTTCTTC.

The chain links TRBV28 to TRBJ2-7, with D unclear. Per germline, CDR1 MDHEN and CDR2 SYDVKM. V dropped 2 bases and J dropped 1 base, with 21 bases sitting between them. CDR3 length: 18 residues. The CDR3 coding sequence is TGTGCCAGCAGTTTAAGAAAACTGATAAAGGTCCGTTCCTACGAGCAGTACTTC. Its protein is CASSLRKLIKVRSYEQYF. Complete variable domain (other parts from reference TRBV28 and TRBJ2-7): DVKVTQSSRYLVKRTGEKVFLECVQDMDHENMFWYRQDPGLGLRLIYFSYDVKMKEKGDIPEGYSVSREKKERFSLILESASTNQTSMYLCASSLRKLIKVRSYEQYFGPGTRLTVT.

This clonotype was recorded a few times. This rearrangement joins TRBV5-1 to TRBJ2-5; perhaps TRBD2 as D (6 bases). V was shortened by 1 base and J by 5 bases, with 15 bases between the two germline ends. The CDR3 sequence is 15 residues long. The germline V gene encodes CDR1 SGHRS and CDR2 YFSETQ. The DNA of the CDR3 is TGCGCCAGCAGCTTGTTGACGGGGGAAGGGGAGACCCAGTACTTC. Translating gives CASSLLTGEGETQYF.

Concerning this clonotype itself: The germline gene is not matched at one end of the junction; a read error may be the cause. V and J are TRBV5-1 and TRBJ2-1; 12 positions agree with TRBD2. Germline V gene sequence: CDR1 SGHRS, CDR2 YFSETQ. The length of the CDR3 is 15 residues. The CDR3 nucleotides are TGCACCAGCAGCGAAGGACTAGCGGGGCACAATGAGCAGTTCTTC. It translates to CTSSEGLAGHNEQFF.

CDR3 residues: CASSLALRGYGYTF. DNA for the CDR3: TGTGCCAGCAGCTTAGCGCTGAGGGGTTATGGCTACACCTTC. The V call is TRBV7-2, the J call TRBJ1-2, with a tentative D call TRBD1 (5 bases). The V gene's germline CDR1 is SGHTA and CDR2 FQGNSA. Trimming removed 0 bases at V and 5 bases at J, with 10 bases between. The CDR3 loop spans 14 amino acids.

The V call is TRBV20-1, the J call TRBJ1-2; D ambiguous. CDR3 length: 13 amino acids. Trimming stripped 3 bases from V and 4 bases from J, with 12 bases between. Germline lookup yields CDR1 DFQATT and CDR2 SNEGSKA (reference sequence). The DNA of the CDR3 is TGCAGTGCTAGCCACAGCGGTCCCTATGGCTACACCTTC. Its protein product is CSASHSGPYGYTF.

The chain recombines TRBV28 with TRBJ1-2, with a weak D call TRBD1 (6 bases). The CDR3 spans 14 residues. Trimming removed 6 bases from V and 12 bases from J, with 23 bases in between. CDR1 is MDHEN and CDR2 is SYDVKM in the germline V gene. Here the CDR3 DNA reads TGTGCCAGCAGCCCAACCCCACAGGGATCGGAGAACACCTTC. Translating gives CASSPTPQGSENTF.

This clonotype was seen more than once but under ten times. V usage is TRBV20-1 and J usage is TRBJ1-5; no firm D call. The V gene lost 3 bases and the J gene lost 1 base, with 10 bases spanning the gap. Germline CDR1 and CDR2: DFQATT and SNEGSKA (reference sequence). The CDR3 runs 14 residues. The CDR3 DNA reads as TGCAGTGCTAGTGCCATGTGGAGCAATCAGCCCCAGCATTTT. Amino acids: CSASAMWSNQPQHF.

This rearrangement joins TRBV10-1 to TRBJ2-2, with a tentative D call TRBD2 (6 bases). The V and J ends lost 6 bases and 1 base respectively, with 9 bases between them. This CDR3 comprises 14 residues. Germline V lookup: CDR1 WNHNN, CDR2 SYGVQD (reference sequence). CDR3 sequence: CASRRDWNTGELFF. The CDR3 region has the DNA TGCGCCAGCAGGAGGGACTGGAACACCGGGGAGCTGTTTTTT.

The genes are TRBV29-1 and TRBJ2-7; 8 bases are a match to TRBD1. Germline V gives CDR1 SQVTM, CDR2 ANQGSEA. V trimming: 1 base; J trimming: 3 bases; junction bases outside the gene matches: 2. The length of the CDR3 is 13 residues. In DNA form, the CDR3 reads TGCAGCGTTGAAGGGACAGGGTTCTACGAGCAGTACTTC. Translation: CSVEGTGFYEQYF.

The rearrangement links TRBV10-3 to TRBJ2-3; a weak D match, TRBD1 (6 bases). Trimming removed 4 bases from V and 0 bases from J, with 11 bases in between. The CDR3 totals 15 residues. Germline V gene lookup returns CDR1 ENHRY and CDR2 SYGVKD. As DNA, the CDR3 is TGTGCCATCAGTGGGGGACACAGGAGCACAGATACGCAGTATTTT. Its protein product is CAISGGHRSTDTQYF.

Only a few counts were recorded for this clonotype. The chain joins TRBV7-9 to TRBJ2-5; perhaps TRBD1 as D (6 bases). This CDR3 contains 15 residues. Germline V lookup: CDR1 SEHNR, CDR2 FQNEAQ (reference sequence). Between the trimmed V and J ends, which lost 5 bases and 6 bases, there was a span of 19 bases. In DNA form, the CDR3 reads TGTGCCAGCAGCGACACCGGGACAAGTCGTCAGACCCAGTACTTC. It is translated as CASSDTGTSRQTQYF.

Only a few counts were recorded for this clonotype. The gene calls are TRBV2 and TRBJ1-6; no definite D call. This CDR3 is 16 amino acids long. Germline V lookup: CDR1 SNHLY, CDR2 FYNNEI. V lost 4 bases, J lost 0 bases, and 10 bases lay in between. The CDR3 DNA reads TGTGCCAGCAGTGGGGTTAGGAGCTCCTATAATTCACCCCTCCACTTT. Its translation: CASSGVRSSYNSPLHF.